This TCR beta chain was captured in a study of technical replicates of blood from a handful of donors. This CDR3 is built from 15 residues. The germline V gene encodes CDR1 SEHNR and CDR2 FQNEAQ (reference sequence). V was clipped by 1 base and J by 6 bases; unmatched bases: 0. Method: immunoSEQ multiplex PCR; TCRdb's copy keeps in-frame clones and lacks some. The sample has approximately 99,000 clones, around 95% seen once. The sequence came from a human donor in good health. V usage is TRBV7-9 and J usage is TRBJ1-6, with 10 bases identical to TRBD1. The source material was T cells isolated from PBMCs. DNA for the CDR3: TGTGCCAGCAGCTTAGGGGACAGGGGTAATTCACCCCTCCACTTT. It encodes CASSLGDRGNSPLHF. The complete variable domain, with remaining parts taken from reference TRBV7-9 and TRBJ1-6, reads DTGVSQNPRHKITKRGQNVTFRCDPISEHNRLYWYRQTLGQGPEFLTYFQNEAQLEKSRLLSDRFSAERPKGSFSTLEIQRTEQGDSAMYLCASSLGDRGNSPLHFGNGTRLTVT.